This T cell receptor (beta chain) was recovered during a study of cytomegalovirus exposure and HLA in healthy donors. PCR amplification relied on 60 Vbeta primers (plus 13 Jbeta primers). Sequenced by immunoSEQ multiplex PCR; TCRdb stores in-frame clones only, minus some. The table includes 140,000 to 150,000 clones, roughly 10% detected once. Study-level points and caveats: Later work associated fewer than 20,000 TCR beta sequences with HLA alleles at 0.05 false discovery rate. Most of the CMV-associated TCR beta chains (in a later analysis) appeared to be HLA-restricted.

Notes on this clone: The antigen remains undetermined.

The V end was cut by 3 bases, the J end by 3 bases, with 6 bases between. Germline loops: CDR1 GTSNPN, CDR2 SVGIG (reference sequence). The length of the CDR3 is 11 residues. The sequence derives from a man aged 50 to 59 in good health and CMV-seronegative. The chain joins TRBV30 to TRBJ2-7; D might be TRBD1 (6 bases). The sample was PBMCs. As DNA, the CDR3 is TGTGCCTGGAGACAGGGCTACGAGCAGTACTTC. This sequence encodes CAWRQGYEQYF.